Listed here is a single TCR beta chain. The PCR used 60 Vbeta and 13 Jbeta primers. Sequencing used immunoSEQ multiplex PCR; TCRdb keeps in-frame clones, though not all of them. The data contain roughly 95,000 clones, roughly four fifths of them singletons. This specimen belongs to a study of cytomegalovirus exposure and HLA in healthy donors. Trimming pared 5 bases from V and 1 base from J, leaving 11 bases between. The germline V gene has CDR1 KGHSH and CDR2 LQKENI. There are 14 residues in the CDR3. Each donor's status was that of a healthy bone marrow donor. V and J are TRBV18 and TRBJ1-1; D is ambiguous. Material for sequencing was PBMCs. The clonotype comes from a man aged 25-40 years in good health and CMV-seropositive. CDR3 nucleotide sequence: TGTGCCAGCTCATCTCTCGACAAGAACACTGAAGCTTTCTTT. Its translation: CASSSLDKNTEAFF.